The 25 T cell receptor beta chains given below trace back to one sample, sequenced in a study of regulatory T cells in long-lasting Graves disease. As to time point: persistent/refractory GD, antithyroid drugs over 5 years with positive TRAb. PBMC RNA was the source of the TCR library. HTBI primers from iRepertoire and Arm-PCR of CDR3 regions yielded the TCR beta libraries. TCRdb re-called the multiplex PCR reads with MiXCR, one entry per CDR3 protein. This sample carries around 450,000 distinct CDR3 sequences, 20% to 25% of them seen once, and the ten largest clones take around 7%. The input for sequencing was peripheral blood mononuclear cells (PBMCs), taken when the disease was refractory, from a patient treated with antithyroid drugs. These receptors all come from a female donor with Graves disease.

This clonotype showed up many times. This chain uses TRBV6-1 with TRBJ1-5, with TRBD1 matching 8 bases. The CDR3 length is 16 residues. V dropped 6 bases and J dropped 0; count of bases not matched to a gene: 7. Germline CDR1 is MNHNS and CDR2 is SASEGT. The CDR3 DNA sequence: TGTGCCAGCAGACCTCGACAGGGGATTAGCAATCAGCCCCAGCATTTT. It is translated as CASRPRQGISNQPQHF.

A few counts support this clonotype. CDR3 coding DNA: TGTGCCAGCAGTTTTAGACAGGGGGGAGCTTTCTTT. Protein sequence: CASSFRQGGAFF. J is TRBJ1-1 and V is TRBV28; 9 bases map to TRBD1. The V gene end was trimmed by 3 bases and the J gene end by 10 bases; junction bases not matched to a gene: 3. CDR1 MDHEN and CDR2 SYDVKM come from the germline V gene. The CDR3 has 12 residues.

This clonotype was picked up a small number of times. This chain connects TRBV19 to TRBJ2-1; the match to TRBD2 covers 10 bases. Germline-derived CDR1 and CDR2 are LNHDA and SQIVND (reference sequence). This CDR3 is built from 14 residues. The junction had 9 bases not matched to a gene; V was cut back by 11 bases and J by 5 bases. The CDR3, as DNA: TGTGCCTCCTGCCGGACTAGCGGAGACAATGAGCAGTTCTTC. It codes for CASCRTSGDNEQFF.

This clonotype was recorded a few times. J is TRBJ1-5 and V is TRBV6-1; the D gene is possibly TRBD1 (5 bases). The CDR3 consists of 14 residues. V shed 8 bases and J shed 0 bases, with 11 bases lying between them. The germline CDR1 and CDR2 sequences are MNHNS and SASEGT. Here the CDR3 reads CASWIGDSNQPQHF. CDR3 in DNA: TGTGCCAGCTGGATAGGGGATAGCAATCAGCCCCAGCATTTT.

The chain is built from TRBV20-1 and TRBJ1-6; TRBD1 matches at 7 bases. The germline V gene encodes CDR1 DFQATT and CDR2 SNEGSKA (reference sequence). Germline trimming cut 1 base from V and 5 bases from J; bases unmatched to any gene: 8. The length of the CDR3 is 16 residues. The CDR3 region is CSARVGGASHNSPLHF. CDR3 coding DNA: TGCAGTGCTAGAGTAGGGGGCGCGAGTCATAATTCACCCCTCCACTTT.

The table lists this clonotype with a count of one. Being one base from a much bigger clone, this may be a read error. The rearrangement links TRBV14 to TRBJ2-5, with D perhaps TRBD1 (6 bases). The germline V gene has CDR1 SGHDN and CDR2 FVKESK. This CDR3 has 16 amino acids. The CDR3 reads CDSSLFFRGPQETQYF. In DNA, the CDR3 is TGTGACAGCAGCTTATTTTTCAGGGGTCCACAAGAGACCCAGTACTTC.

This clonotype was recorded a few times. DNA of the CDR3: TGTGCCTGTCACACCGGGACAGGGGGCTACGAGCAGTACTTC. Amino acid sequence: CACHTGTGGYEQYF. V and J are TRBV30 and TRBJ2-7; 11 bases are a match to TRBD1. Germline V gives CDR1 GTSNPN, CDR2 SVGIG (reference sequence). J was trimmed by 3 bases and V by 6 bases; bases with no gene match: 7. The CDR3 consists of 14 residues.

This clonotype was seen only a few times. This sequence joins TRBV6-1 and TRBJ2-2, with no clear D. CDR1 MNHNS and CDR2 SASEGT come from the germline V gene. Trimming cost V 5 bases and J 0 bases, with 7 bases left between them. CDR3 length: 14 amino acids. CDR3 coding DNA: TGTGCCAGCAGTACCGTTTCGAACACCGGGGAGCTGTTTTTT. Amino acid sequence: CASSTVSNTGELFF.

This clonotype was counted only a few times. The rearrangement uses TRBV6-1 and TRBJ1-2; no definite D call. Germline loops: CDR1 MNHNS, CDR2 SASEGT. Trimming shortened V by 7 bases and J by 0 bases, and 12 bases separated the two germline ends. The CDR3 is made up of 14 amino acids. This CDR3 reads CASTDLLANYGYTF. The DNA of the CDR3 is TGTGCCAGCACGGACCTTTTAGCTAACTATGGCTACACCTTC.

V is TRBV7-9 and J is TRBJ1-6; D ambiguous. Deletions cut 3 bases from V and 7 bases from J, with 10 bases between. The CDR3 has 14 amino acids. Germline CDR1 reads SEHNR; CDR2 reads FQNEAQ (reference sequence). The CDR3 loop reads CASSFIMGNSPLHF. Here the CDR3 DNA reads TGTGCCAGCAGCTTTATAATGGGGAATTCACCCCTCCACTTT.

This clonotype was seen more than once but under ten times. V and J are TRBV6-1 and TRBJ2-7; possible D gene TRBD2, 6 bases. Germline loops: CDR1 MNHNS, CDR2 SASEGT. The CDR3 totals 14 residues. The germline V and J ends were trimmed by 6 bases and 6 bases, with 18 bases remaining between them. CDR3 sequence reads: CASSPGTQTSEQYF. DNA for the CDR3: TGTGCCAGCAGCCCCGGGACTCAAACCTCCGAGCAGTACTTC.

This chain uses TRBV7-9 with TRBJ1-6; D is uncertain. CDR3 length: 13 amino acids. Trimming stripped 3 bases from V and 8 bases from J, with 8 bases between. Germline lookup yields CDR1 SEHNR and CDR2 FQNEAQ (reference sequence). CDR3 coding DNA: TGTGCCAGCAGCTTTCTAGGCGATTCACCCCTCCACTTT. Protein product: CASSFLGDSPLHF.

The chain couples TRBV10-3 to TRBJ2-6; D gene unclear. The CDR3 has 14 amino acids. The germline gives CDR1 ENHRY, CDR2 SYGVKD. Trimming stripped 0 bases from V and 2 bases from J, with 2 bases between. CDR3 sequence: CAISESTGANVLTF. The CDR3 DNA sequence: TGTGCCATCAGTGAGTCGACTGGGGCCAACGTCCTGACTTTC.

The chain combines TRBV6-2 or TRBV6-3 with TRBJ2-2; 7 bases agree with TRBD1. From germline, CDR1 is MNHEY and CDR2 SVGEGT. V was pared by 5 bases and J by 6 bases, with 9 bases of the junction left unmatched. This CDR3 is built from 15 residues. The CDR3 loop is CASSDDRVYPGELFF. For the CDR3, the DNA is TGTGCCAGCAGTGATGACAGGGTCTACCCCGGGGAGCTGTTTTTT.

The chain recombines TRBV30 with TRBJ2-5; the D gene is possibly TRBD2 (6 bases). V was pared by 1 base and J by 4 bases, with 13 bases between. The CDR3 contains 14 residues. Germline values: CDR1 GTSNPN, CDR2 SVGIG (reference sequence). CDR3 protein: CAWSGWGVGETQYF. The CDR3 DNA sequence: TGTGCCTGGAGTGGGTGGGGGGTCGGAGAGACCCAGTACTTC.

This clonotype appeared many times. CDR3 DNA sequence: TGTGCCAGCAGTCCCTGGGCGGGAGTGTCCTACGAGCAGTACTTC. Translating it yields CASSPWAGVSYEQYF. The chain recombines TRBV7-9 with TRBJ2-7, with 7 bases identical to TRBD2. This CDR3 comprises 15 residues. Germline CDR1 reads SEHNR; CDR2 reads FQNEAQ (reference sequence). Trimming cost V 6 bases and J 1 base; bases outside gene matches: 9.

The chain carries TRBV28 and TRBJ2-3, with D maybe TRBD1 (7 bases). Germline CDR1 is MDHEN and CDR2 is SYDVKM. Trimming left V 6 bases short and J 1 base short, with 14 bases between. The CDR3 is made up of 15 amino acids. CDR3 sequence (DNA): TGTGCCAGCAGACCAGGGGGGATCGGCACAGATACGCAGTATTTT. Translated: CASRPGGIGTDTQYF.

The chain links TRBV7-2 to TRBJ1-2; 9 nucleotides agree with TRBD1. V shed 7 bases, J shed 0 bases, and the junction held 9 bases outside the gene matches. The CDR3 runs to 16 residues. Germline CDR1 reads SGHTA; CDR2 reads FQGNSA. The chain's CDR3 is CASNRQGGPSNYGYTF. CDR3 nucleotides: TGTGCCAGCAACCGACAGGGGGGCCCTTCTAACTATGGCTACACCTTC. The variable domain in full, completed from reference TRBV7-2 and TRBJ1-2, reads GAGVSQSPSNKVTEKGKDVELRCDPISGHTALYWYRQSLGQGLEFLIYFQGNSAPDKSGLPSDRFSAERTGGSVSTLTIQRTQQEDSAVYLCASNRQGGPSNYGYTFGSGTRLTVV.

This clonotype was counted ten times or more. This sequence joins TRBV28 and TRBJ2-5, with unresolved D. Trimming pared 1 base from V and 6 bases from J, leaving 12 bases between. Germline lookup yields CDR1 MDHEN and CDR2 SYDVKM. The CDR3 totals 14 residues. The CDR3 coding sequence is TGTGCCAGCAGTTTATCAGACTCCAGCCAGACCCAGTACTTC. Translation gives CASSLSDSSQTQYF.

The genes are TRBV4-1 and TRBJ2-7; D uncertain. Germline assignment: CDR1 MGHRA and CDR2 YSYEKL. This CDR3 is built from 15 residues. V lost 1 base and J 2 bases, leaving 12 bases between the germline ends. The CDR3 DNA follows: TGCGCCAGCAGCCAAGGTCCCGAACCGCCCTACGAGCAGTACTTC. Translating gives CASSQGPEPPYEQYF.

The CDR3 sequence is CASSRIGQGNREKLFF. The CDR3 bases are TGTGCCAGCAGCCGAATTGGACAGGGCAACCGGGAAAAACTGTTTTTT. The chain employs TRBV5-8 and TRBJ1-4; 8 nucleotides align to TRBD1. The V and J ends lost 4 bases and 8 bases, in that order; junction bases with no gene match: 13. The CDR3 runs to 16 residues. In germline, CDR1 is SGHTS, CDR2 YDEGEE.

This chain connects TRBV11-1 to TRBJ2-3; TRBD2 aligns across 11 bases. Germline values: CDR1 SGHAT, CDR2 FQDESV (reference sequence). Unmatched junction bases numbered 7, after V lost 4 bases and J lost 4 bases. This CDR3 spans 16 amino acids. The CDR3 region has the DNA TGTGCCAGCAGCTCGGCGCTAGCGGGGGGTGCAGATACGCAGTATTTT. Translated, it gives CASSSALAGGADTQYF.

This clonotype was counted many times. The chain links TRBV28 to TRBJ1-2; possible D gene TRBD1, 5 bases. CDR3 length: 14 amino acids. The V gene lost 6 bases and the J gene lost 4 bases, with 15 bases spanning the gap. CDR1 MDHEN and CDR2 SYDVKM come from the germline V gene. The CDR3 region is CASRTTADLYGYTF. The CDR3 nucleotides are TGTGCCAGCAGGACGACAGCGGACCTCTATGGCTACACCTTC.

This clonotype was seen repeatedly, ten times or more. V usage is TRBV5-1 and J usage is TRBJ2-3; D is ambiguous. The CDR3 totals 15 residues. CDR1 SGHRS and CDR2 YFSETQ come from the germline V gene. V was trimmed by 1 base and J by 0 bases, leaving 9 bases between them. The CDR3 here is CASSLWDSSTDTQYF. In nucleotides, the CDR3 is TGCGCCAGCAGCTTGTGGGATTCTAGCACAGATACGCAGTATTTT.

This clonotype has ten or more counts. The genes are TRBV12-3 or TRBV12-4 and TRBJ1-2; D ambiguous. The CDR3 extends over 17 amino acids. V lost 3 bases and J 4 bases, leaving 21 bases between the germline ends. The DNA of the CDR3 is TGTGCCAGCAGTTTTTCGGTGCCACCCGGGCCCTCCTATGGCTACACCTTC. This encodes CASSFSVPPGPSYGYTF.